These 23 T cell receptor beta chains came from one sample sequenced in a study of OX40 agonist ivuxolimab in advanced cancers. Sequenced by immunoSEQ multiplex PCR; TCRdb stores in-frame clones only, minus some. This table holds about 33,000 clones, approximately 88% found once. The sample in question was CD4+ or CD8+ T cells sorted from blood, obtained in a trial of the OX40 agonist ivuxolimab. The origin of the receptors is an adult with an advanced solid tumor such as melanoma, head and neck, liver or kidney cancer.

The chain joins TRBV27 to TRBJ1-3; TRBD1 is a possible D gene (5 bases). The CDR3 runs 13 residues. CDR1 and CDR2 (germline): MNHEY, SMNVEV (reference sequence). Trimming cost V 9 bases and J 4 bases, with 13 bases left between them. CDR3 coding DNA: TGTGCCAGGCAAAGGGGTTGGGGAAACACCATATATTTT. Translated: CARQRGWGNTIYF.

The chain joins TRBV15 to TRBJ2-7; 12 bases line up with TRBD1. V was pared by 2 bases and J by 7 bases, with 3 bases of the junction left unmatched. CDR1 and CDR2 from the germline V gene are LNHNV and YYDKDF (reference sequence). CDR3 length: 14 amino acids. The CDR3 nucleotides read TGTGCCACCAGCAGACGGGACAGGGGGCGGGAGCAGTACTTC. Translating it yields CATSRRDRGREQYF.

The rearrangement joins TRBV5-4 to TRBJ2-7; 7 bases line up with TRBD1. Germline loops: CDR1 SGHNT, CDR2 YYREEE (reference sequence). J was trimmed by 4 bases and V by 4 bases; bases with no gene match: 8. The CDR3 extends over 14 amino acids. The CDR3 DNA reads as TGTGCCAGCAGCACGATCCCAGGGGGATACGAGCAGTACTTC. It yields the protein CASSTIPGGYEQYF.

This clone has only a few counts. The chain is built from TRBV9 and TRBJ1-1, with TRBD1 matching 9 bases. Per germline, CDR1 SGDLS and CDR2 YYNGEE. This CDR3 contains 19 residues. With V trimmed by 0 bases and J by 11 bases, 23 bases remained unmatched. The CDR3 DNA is TGTGCCAGCAGCGTAGCCCCTCTTTTCGGGACAGGGCGAACTGATGGGGCTTTCTTT. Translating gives CASSVAPLFGTGRTDGAFF.

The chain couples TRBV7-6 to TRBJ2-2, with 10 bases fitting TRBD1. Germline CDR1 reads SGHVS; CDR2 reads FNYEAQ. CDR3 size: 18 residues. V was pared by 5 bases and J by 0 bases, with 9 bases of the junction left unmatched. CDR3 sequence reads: CASSHDRGQGANTGELFF. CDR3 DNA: TGTGCCAGCAGCCACGACAGGGGGCAAGGGGCGAACACCGGGGAGCTGTTTTTT.

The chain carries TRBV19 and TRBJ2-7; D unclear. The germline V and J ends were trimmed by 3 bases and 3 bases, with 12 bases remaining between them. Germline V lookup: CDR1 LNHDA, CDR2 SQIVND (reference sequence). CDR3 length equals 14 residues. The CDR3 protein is CASSMSSQDYEQYF. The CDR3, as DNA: TGTGCCAGTAGTATGAGCTCGCAGGACTACGAGCAGTACTTC. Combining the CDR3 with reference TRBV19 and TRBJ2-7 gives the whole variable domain DGGITQSPKYLFRKEGQNVTLSCEQNLNHDAMYWYRQDPGQGLRLIYYSQIVNDFQKGDIAEGYSVSREKKESFPLTVTSAQKNPTAFYLCASSMSSQDYEQYFGPGTRLTVT.

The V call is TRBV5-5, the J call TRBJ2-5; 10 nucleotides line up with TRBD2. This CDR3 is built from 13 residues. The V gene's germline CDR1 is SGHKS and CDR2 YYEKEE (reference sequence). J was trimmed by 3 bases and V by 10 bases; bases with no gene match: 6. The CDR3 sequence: CAGNLAGEETQYF. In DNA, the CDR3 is TGTGCCGGCAATCTAGCGGGAGAAGAGACCCAGTACTTC. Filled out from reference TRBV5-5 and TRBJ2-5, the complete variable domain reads DAGVTQSPTHLIKTRGQQVTLRCSPISGHKSVSWYQQVLGQGPQFIFQYYEKEERGRGNFPDRFSARQFPNYSSELNVNALLLGDSALYLCAGNLAGEETQYFGPGTRLLVL.

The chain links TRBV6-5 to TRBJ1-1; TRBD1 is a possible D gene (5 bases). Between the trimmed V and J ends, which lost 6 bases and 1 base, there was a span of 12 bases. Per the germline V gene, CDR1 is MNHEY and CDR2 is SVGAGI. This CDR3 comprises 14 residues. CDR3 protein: CASRVRQGNTEAFF. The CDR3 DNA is TGTGCCAGCAGAGTCAGGCAGGGGAACACTGAAGCTTTCTTT.

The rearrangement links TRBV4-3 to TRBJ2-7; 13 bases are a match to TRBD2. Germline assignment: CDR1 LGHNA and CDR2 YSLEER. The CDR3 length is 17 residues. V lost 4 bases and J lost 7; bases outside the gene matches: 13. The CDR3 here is CASSRSWGTSGTLEQYF. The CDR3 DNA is TGCGCCAGCAGCCGGTCCTGGGGGACTAGCGGGACCCTGGAGCAGTACTTC.

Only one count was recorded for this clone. CDR3 in amino acids: CASSLRGGTYEQYF. For the CDR3, the DNA is TGTGCCAGCAGCTTAAGGGGGGGTACCTACGAGCAGTACTTC. The V call is TRBV11-2, the J call TRBJ2-7; D perhaps matches TRBD2 (7 bases). Looked up from germline, CDR1 is SGHAT and CDR2 is FQNNGV. The CDR3 consists of 14 residues. V lost 2 bases and J lost 2, with 10 bases in between.

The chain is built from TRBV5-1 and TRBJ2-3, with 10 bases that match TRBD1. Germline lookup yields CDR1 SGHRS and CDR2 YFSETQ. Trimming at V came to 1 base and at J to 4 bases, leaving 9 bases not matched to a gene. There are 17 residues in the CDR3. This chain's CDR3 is CASSLWGTGEAPDTQYF. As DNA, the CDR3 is TGCGCCAGCAGCTTGTGGGGGACAGGGGAGGCCCCAGATACGCAGTATTTT.

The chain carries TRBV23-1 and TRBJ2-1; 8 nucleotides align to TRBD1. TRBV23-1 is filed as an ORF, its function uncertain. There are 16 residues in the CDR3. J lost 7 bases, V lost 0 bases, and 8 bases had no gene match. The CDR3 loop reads CASSQSIGQGGNEQFF. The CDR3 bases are TGCGCCAGCAGTCAATCGATCGGACAGGGAGGAAATGAGCAGTTCTTC.

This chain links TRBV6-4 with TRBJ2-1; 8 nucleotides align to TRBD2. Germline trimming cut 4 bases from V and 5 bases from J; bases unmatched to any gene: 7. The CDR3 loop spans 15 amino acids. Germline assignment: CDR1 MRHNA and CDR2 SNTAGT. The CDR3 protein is CASSVSGDGNNEQFF. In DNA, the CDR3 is TGTGCCAGCAGTGTTAGCGGGGACGGAAACAATGAGCAGTTCTTC.

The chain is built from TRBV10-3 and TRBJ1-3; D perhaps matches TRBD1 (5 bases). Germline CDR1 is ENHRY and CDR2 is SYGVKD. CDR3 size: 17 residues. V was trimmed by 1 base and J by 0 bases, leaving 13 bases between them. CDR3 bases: TGTGCCATCAGTGAGTTCGGGGACTCCAACTCTGGAAACACCATATATTTT. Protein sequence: CAISEFGDSNSGNTIYF.

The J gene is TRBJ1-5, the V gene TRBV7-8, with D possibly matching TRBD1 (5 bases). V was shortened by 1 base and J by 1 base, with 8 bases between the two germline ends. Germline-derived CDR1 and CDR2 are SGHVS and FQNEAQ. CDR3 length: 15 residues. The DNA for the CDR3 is TGTGCCAGCAGCTTAGAAAGGGGAAGCAATCAGCCCCAGCATTTT. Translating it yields CASSLERGSNQPQHF.

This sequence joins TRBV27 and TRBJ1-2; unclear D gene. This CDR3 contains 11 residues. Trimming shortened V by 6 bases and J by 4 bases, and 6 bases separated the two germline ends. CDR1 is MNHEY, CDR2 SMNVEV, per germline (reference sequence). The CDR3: CASRGPYGYTF. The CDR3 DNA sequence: TGTGCCAGCAGGGGCCCCTATGGCTACACCTTC.

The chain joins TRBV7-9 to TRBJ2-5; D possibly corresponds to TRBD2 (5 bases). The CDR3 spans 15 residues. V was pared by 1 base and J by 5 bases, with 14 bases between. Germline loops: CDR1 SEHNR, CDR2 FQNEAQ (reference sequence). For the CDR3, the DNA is TGTGCCAGCAGCTTAGGTTCGTCTAGCAGGGAGACCCAGTACTTC. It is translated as CASSLGSSSRETQYF.

The CDR3: CASTPSSGGGGEQYF. The CDR3 coding sequence is TGTGCCAGCACCCCTTCTAGCGGGGGGGGAGGCGAGCAGTACTTC. The chain links TRBV28 to TRBJ2-7; 12 nucleotides agree with TRBD2. The CDR3 spans 15 residues. Germline assignment: CDR1 MDHEN and CDR2 SYDVKM. The junction had 10 bases not matched to a gene; V was cut back by 7 bases and J by 6 bases.

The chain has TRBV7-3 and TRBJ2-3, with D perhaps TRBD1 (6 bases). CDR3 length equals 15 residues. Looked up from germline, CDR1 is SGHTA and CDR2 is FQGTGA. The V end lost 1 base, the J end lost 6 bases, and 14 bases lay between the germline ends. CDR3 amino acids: CASSLSPSTGDTQYF. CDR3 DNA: TGTGCCAGCAGCTTAAGCCCCTCGACAGGCGATACGCAGTATTTT.

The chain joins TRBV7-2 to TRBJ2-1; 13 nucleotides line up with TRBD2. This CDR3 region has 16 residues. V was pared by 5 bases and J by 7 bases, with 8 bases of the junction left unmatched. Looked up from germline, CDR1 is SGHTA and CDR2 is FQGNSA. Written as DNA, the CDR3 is TGTGCCAGCAGCCTCAGAGGACTAGCGGGAGCAAATGAGCAGTTCTTC. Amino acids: CASSLRGLAGANEQFF.

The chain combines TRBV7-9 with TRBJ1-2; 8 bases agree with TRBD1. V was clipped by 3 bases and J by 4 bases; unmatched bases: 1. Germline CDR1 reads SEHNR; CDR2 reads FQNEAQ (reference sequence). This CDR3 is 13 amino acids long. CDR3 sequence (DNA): TGTGCCAGCAGCTTGGGACAGGTCTATGGCTACACCTTC. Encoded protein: CASSLGQVYGYTF.

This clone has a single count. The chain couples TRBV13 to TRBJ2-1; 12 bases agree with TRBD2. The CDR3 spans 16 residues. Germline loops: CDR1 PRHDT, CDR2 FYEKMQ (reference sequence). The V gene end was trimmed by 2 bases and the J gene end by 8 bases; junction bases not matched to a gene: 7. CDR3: CASSLYVLAGGDEQFF. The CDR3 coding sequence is TGTGCCAGCAGCTTATACGTTCTAGCGGGAGGGGATGAGCAGTTCTTC.

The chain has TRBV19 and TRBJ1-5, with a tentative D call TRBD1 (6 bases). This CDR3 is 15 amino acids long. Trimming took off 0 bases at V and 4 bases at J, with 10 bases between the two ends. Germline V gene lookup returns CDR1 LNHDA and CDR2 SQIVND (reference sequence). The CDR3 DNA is TGTGCCAGTAGTATAGATTGGACAGAGAATCAGCCCCAGCATTTT. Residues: CASSIDWTENQPQHF. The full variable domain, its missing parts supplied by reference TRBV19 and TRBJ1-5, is DGGITQSPKYLFRKEGQNVTLSCEQNLNHDAMYWYRQDPGQGLRLIYYSQIVNDFQKGDIAEGYSVSREKKESFPLTVTSAQKNPTAFYLCASSIDWTENQPQHFGDGTRLSIL.